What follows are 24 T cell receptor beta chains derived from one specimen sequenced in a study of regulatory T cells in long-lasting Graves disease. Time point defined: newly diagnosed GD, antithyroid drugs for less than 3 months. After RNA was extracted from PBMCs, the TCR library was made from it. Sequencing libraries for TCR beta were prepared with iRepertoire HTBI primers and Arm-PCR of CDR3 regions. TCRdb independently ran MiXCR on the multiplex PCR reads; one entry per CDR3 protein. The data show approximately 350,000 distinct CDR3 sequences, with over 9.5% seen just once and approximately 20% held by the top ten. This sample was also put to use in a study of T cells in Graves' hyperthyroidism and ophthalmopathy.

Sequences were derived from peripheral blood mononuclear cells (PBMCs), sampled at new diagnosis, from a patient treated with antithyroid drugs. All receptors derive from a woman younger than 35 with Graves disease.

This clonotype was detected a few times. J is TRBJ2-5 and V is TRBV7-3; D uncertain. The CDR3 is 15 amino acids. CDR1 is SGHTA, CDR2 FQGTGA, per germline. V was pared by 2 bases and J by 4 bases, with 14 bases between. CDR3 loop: CASSLVGSSSETQYF. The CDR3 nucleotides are TGTGCCAGCAGCTTAGTTGGTTCGAGCTCAGAGACCCAGTACTTC.

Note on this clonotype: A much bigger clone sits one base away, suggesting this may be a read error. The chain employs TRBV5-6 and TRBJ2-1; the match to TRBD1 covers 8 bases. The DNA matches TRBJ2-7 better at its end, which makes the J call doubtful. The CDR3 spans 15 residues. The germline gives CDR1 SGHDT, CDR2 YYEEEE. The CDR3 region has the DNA TGTGCCAGCAGCCATGGACAGGGAATTTCCAATGAGCAGTACTTC. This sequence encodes CASSHGQGISNEQYF.

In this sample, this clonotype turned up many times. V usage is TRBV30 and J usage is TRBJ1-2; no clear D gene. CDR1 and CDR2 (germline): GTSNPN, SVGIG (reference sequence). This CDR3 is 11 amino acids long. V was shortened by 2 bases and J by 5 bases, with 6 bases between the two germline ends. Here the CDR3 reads CAWSMAYGYTF. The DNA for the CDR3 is TGTGCCTGGAGTATGGCTTATGGCTACACCTTC.

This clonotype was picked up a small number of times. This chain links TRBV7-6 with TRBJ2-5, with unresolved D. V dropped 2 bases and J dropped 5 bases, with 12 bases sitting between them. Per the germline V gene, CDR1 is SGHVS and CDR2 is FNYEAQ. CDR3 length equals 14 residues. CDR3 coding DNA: TGTGCCAGCAGCTTAAATGCCCAGGTGGAGACCCAGTACTTC. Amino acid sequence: CASSLNAQVETQYF. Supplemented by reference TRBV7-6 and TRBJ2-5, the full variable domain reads GAGVSQSPRYKVTKRGQDVALRCDPISGHVSLYWYRQALGQGPEFLTYFNYEAQQDKSGLPNDRFSAERPEGSISTLTIQRTEQRDSAMYRCASSLNAQVETQYFGPGTRLLVL.

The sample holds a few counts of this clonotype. The CDR3 reads CASSLSVLSQNEQFF. The CDR3 coding sequence is TGCGCCAGCAGCTTGTCAGTACTTAGTCAAAATGAGCAGTTCTTC. This chain links TRBV5-1 with TRBJ2-1; D unclear. The CDR3 runs to 15 residues. Germline CDR1 reads SGHRS; CDR2 reads YFSETQ. V lost 1 base and J 7 bases, leaving 15 bases between the germline ends.

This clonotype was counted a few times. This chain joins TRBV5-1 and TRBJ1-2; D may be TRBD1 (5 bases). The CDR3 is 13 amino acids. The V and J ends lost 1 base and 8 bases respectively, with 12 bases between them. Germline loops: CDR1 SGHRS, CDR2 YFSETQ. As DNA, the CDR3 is TGCGCCAGCAGCTTGAGACGGGACGGAGGCTACACCTTC. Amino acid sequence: CASSLRRDGGYTF.

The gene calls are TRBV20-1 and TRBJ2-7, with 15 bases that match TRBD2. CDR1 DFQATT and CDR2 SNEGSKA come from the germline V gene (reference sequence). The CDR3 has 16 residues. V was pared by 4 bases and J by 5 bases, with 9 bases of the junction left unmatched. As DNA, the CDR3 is TGCAGTGCTACTGGACTAGCGGGAGGGCCTTCGAACGAGCAGTACTTC. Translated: CSATGLAGGPSNEQYF.

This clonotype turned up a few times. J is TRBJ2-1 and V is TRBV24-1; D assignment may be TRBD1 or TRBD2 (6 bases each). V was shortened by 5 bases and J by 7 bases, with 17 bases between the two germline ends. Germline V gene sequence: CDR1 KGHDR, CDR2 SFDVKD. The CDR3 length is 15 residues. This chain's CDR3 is CATSGGGQGENEQFF. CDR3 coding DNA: TGTGCCACCAGTGGAGGGGGGCAGGGTGAGAATGAGCAGTTCTTC.

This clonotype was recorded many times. In DNA form, the CDR3 reads TGTGCCAGCAGCCCCAGACCCGGGACAGACAATGAGCAGTTCTTC. Protein sequence: CASSPRPGTDNEQFF. The J gene is TRBJ2-1, the V gene TRBV11-2; 7 positions match TRBD1. Trimming removed 5 bases from V and 5 bases from J; junction bases left unmatched: 9. The CDR3 consists of 15 residues. In germline, CDR1 is SGHAT, CDR2 FQNNGV.

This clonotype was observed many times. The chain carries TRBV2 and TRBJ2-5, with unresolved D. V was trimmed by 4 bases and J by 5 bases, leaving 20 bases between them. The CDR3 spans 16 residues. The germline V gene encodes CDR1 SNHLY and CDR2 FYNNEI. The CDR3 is CASSVAVSSPQETQYF. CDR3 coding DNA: TGTGCCAGCAGTGTCGCTGTATCGAGCCCCCAGGAGACCCAGTACTTC.

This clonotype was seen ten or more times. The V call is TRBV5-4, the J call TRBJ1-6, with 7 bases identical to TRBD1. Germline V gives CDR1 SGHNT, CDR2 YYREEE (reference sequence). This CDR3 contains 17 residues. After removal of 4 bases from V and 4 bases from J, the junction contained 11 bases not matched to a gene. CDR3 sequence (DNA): TGTGCCAGCAGCAGGCGACAGGGACTGAAGTATAATTCACCCCTCCACTTT. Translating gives CASSRRQGLKYNSPLHF. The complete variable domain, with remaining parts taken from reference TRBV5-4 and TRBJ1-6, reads ETGVTQSPTHLIKTRGQQVTLRCSSQSGHNTVSWYQQALGQGPQFIFQYYREEENGRGNFPPRFSGLQFPNYSSELNVNALELDDSALYLCASSRRQGLKYNSPLHFGNGTRLTVT.

CDR3 amino acids: CASSYSMLHKKEQFF. In nucleotides, the CDR3 is TGTGCCAGCAGTTACTCGATGTTGCACAAGAAAGAGCAGTTCTTC. The chain carries TRBV6-2 or TRBV6-3 and TRBJ2-1; D is undetermined. This CDR3 is built from 15 residues. Germline assignment: CDR1 MNHEY and CDR2 SVGEGT. Trimming took 0 bases from V and 10 from J, leaving 16 bases between them.

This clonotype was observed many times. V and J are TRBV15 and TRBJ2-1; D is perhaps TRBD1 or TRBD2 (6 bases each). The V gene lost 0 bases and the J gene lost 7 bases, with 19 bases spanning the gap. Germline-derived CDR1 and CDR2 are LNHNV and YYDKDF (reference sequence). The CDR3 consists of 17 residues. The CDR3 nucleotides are TGTGCCACCAGCAGAGACGCTAGGGGGGAGTTAAAGAATGAGCAGTTCTTC. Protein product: CATSRDARGELKNEQFF.

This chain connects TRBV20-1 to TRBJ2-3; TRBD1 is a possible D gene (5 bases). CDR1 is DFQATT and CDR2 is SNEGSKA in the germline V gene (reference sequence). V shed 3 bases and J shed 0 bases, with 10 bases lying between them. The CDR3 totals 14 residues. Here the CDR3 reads CSASGASSTDTQYF. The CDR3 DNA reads TGCAGTGCTAGTGGGGCCTCTAGCACAGATACGCAGTATTTT.

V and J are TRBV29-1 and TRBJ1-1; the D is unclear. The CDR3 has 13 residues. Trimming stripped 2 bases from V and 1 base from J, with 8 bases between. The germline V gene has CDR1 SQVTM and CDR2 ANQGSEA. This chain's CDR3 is CSVENRENTEAFF. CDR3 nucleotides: TGCAGCGTTGAAAACAGAGAGAACACTGAAGCTTTCTTT.

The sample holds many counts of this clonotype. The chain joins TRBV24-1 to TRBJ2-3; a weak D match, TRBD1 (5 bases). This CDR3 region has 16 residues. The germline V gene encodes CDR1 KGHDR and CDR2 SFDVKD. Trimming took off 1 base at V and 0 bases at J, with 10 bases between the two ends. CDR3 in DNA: TGTGCCACCAGTGATTTAGGACAACTAAGCACAGATACGCAGTATTTT. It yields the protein CATSDLGQLSTDTQYF.

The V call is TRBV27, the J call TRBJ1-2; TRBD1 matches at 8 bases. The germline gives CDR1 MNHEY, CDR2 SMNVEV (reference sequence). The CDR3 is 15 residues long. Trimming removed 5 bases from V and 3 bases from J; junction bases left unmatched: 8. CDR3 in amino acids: CASSTSGQGDYGYTF. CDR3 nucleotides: TGTGCCAGCAGTACCTCCGGACAGGGAGACTATGGCTACACCTTC.

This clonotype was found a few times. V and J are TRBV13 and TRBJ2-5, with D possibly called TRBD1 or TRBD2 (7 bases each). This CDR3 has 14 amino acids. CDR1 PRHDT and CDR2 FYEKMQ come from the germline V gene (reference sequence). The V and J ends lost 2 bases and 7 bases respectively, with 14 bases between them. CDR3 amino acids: CASSLRPGGVTQYF. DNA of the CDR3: TGTGCCAGCAGCTTACGGCCAGGGGGGGTGACCCAGTACTTC.

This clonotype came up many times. The CDR3 coding sequence is TGTGCCAGCAGCTTAGCCCCCCCCTCCTACAATGAGCAGTTCTTC. Translation gives CASSLAPPSYNEQFF. The chain combines TRBV7-6 with TRBJ2-1; D not resolved. CDR3 size: 15 residues. V lost 0 bases and J 0 bases, leaving 6 bases between the germline ends. The germline V gene has CDR1 SGHVS and CDR2 FNYEAQ.

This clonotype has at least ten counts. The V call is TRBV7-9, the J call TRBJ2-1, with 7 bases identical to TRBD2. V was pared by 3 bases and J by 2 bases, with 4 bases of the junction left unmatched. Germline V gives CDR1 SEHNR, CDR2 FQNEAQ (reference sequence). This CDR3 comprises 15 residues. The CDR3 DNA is TGTGCCAGCAGCTTGGGCGGGGGTACCTACAATGAGCAGTTCTTC. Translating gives CASSLGGGTYNEQFF.

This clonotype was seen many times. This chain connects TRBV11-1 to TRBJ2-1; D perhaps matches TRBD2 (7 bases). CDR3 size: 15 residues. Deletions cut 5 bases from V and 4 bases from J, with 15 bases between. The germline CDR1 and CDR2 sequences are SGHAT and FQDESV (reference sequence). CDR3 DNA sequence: TGTGCCAGCAGCCCGAGGGGGGGGGTTTACAATGAGCAGTTCTTC. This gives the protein CASSPRGGVYNEQFF.

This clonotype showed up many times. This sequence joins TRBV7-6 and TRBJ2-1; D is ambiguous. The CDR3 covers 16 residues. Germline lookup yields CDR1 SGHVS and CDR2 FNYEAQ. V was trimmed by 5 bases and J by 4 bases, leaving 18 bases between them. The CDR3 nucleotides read TGTGCCAGCAGCCCGTTTGGCCGGTGGGCTTACAATGAGCAGTTCTTC. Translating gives CASSPFGRWAYNEQFF.

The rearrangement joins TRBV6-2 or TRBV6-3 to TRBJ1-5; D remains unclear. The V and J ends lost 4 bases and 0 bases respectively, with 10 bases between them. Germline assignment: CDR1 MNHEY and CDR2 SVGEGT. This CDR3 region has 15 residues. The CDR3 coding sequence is TGTGCCAGCAGTTCCACCGACCTTAGCAATCAGCCCCAGCATTTT. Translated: CASSSTDLSNQPQHF.

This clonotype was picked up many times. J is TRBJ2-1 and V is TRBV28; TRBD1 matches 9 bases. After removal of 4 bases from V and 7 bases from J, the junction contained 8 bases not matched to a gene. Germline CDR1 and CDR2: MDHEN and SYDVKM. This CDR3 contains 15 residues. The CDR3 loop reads CASSYRGRKGNEQFF. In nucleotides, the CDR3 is TGTGCCAGCAGTTACAGGGGGCGTAAGGGTAATGAGCAGTTCTTC.